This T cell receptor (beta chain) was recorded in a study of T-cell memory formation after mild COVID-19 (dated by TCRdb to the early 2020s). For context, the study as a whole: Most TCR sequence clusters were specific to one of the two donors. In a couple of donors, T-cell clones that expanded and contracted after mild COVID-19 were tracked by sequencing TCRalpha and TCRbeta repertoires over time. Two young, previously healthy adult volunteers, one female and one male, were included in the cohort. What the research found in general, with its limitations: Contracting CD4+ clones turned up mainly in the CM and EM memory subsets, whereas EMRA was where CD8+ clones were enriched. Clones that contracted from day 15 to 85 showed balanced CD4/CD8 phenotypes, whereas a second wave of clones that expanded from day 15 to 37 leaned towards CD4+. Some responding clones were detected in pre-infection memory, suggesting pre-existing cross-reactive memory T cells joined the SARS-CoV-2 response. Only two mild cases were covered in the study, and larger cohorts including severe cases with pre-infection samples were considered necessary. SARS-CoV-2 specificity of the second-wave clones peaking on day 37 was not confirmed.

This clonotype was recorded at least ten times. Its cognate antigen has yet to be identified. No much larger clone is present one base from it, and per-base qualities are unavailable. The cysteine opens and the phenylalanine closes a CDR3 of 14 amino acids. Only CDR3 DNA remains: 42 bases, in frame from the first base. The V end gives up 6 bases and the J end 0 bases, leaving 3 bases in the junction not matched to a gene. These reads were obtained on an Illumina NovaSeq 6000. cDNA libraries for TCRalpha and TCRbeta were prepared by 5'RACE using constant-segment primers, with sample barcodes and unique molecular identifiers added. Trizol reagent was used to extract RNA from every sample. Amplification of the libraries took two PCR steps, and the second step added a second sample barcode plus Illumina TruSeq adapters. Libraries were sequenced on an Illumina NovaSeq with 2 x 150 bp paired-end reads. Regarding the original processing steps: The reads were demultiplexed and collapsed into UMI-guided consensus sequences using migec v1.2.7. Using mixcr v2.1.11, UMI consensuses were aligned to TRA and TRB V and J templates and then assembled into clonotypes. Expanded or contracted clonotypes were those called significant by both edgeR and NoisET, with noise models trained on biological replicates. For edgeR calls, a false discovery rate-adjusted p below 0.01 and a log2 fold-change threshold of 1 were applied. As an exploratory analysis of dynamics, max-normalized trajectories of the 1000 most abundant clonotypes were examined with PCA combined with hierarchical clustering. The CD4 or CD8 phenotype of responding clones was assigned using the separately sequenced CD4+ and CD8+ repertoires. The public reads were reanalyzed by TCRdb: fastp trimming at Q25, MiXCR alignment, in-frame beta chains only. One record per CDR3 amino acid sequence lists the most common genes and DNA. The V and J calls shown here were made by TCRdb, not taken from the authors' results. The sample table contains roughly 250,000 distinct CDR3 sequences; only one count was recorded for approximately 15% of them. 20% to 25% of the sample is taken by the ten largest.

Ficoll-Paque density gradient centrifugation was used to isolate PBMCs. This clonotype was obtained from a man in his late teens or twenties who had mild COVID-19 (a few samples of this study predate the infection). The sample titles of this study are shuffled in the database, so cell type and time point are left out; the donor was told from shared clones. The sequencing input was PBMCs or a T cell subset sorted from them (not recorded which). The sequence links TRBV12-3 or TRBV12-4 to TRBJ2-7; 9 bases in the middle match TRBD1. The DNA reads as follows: TGTGCCAGCAGCCGACAGGGGGGCTCCTACGAGCAGTACTTC. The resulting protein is CASSRQGGSYEQYF.